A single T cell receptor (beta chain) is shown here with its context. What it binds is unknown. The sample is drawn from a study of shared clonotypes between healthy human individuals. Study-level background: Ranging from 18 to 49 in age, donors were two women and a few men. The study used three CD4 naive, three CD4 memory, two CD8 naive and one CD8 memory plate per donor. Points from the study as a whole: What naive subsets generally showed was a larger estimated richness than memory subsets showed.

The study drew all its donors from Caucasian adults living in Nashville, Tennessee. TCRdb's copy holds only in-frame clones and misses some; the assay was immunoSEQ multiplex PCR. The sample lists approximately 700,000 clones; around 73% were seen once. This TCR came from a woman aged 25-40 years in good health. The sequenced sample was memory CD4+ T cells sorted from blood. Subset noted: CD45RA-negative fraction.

The CDR3, as DNA: TGTGCCTGGAGTGACTCACTAGAGACCCAGTACTTC. This gives the protein CAWSDSLETQYF. The rearrangement links TRBV30 to TRBJ2-5; D gene uncertain. V dropped 1 base and J dropped 4 bases, with 7 bases sitting between them. The CDR3 sequence is 12 residues long. The germline V gene has CDR1 GTSNPN and CDR2 SVGIG (reference sequence).